Listed here are 7 T cell receptor beta chains from one sample, sequenced in a study of early T cells in non-severe SARS-CoV-2 infection (dated by TCRdb to 2020 to 2022). Libraries were prepared through 5' RACE. These reads were obtained on a NextSeq 500. TCRdb cleaned the public reads at Q25 with fastp, built clones with MiXCR and kept in-frame beta chains. Every distinct CDR3 protein forms one entry, paired with its most common genes and DNA. For this sample there are roughly 23,000 distinct CDR3 sequences; 5% to 6% appear just once. About 14% of the sample belongs to the ten largest clones. The input for sequencing was whole blood, taken at baseline. The receptors originated from an adult who was a healthcare worker with PCR-confirmed SARS-CoV-2 infection or an uninfected control (not recorded which).

In this sample, this clonotype turned up many times. V gene TRBV7-3 combines with J gene TRBJ2-3; D is unclear. Trimming shortened V by 4 bases and J by 6 bases, and 14 bases separated the two germline ends. The CDR3 consists of 14 residues. CDR1 and CDR2 (germline): SGHTA, FQGTGA. The CDR3 DNA reads TGTGCCAGCAGCTCCTCCGTAGACTCGGATACGCAGTATTTT. The encoded protein is CASSSSVDSDTQYF.

This clonotype was counted between two and nine times. The chain links TRBV7-2 to TRBJ2-1; TRBD2 matches 8 bases. The CDR3 runs 15 residues. Unmatched junction bases numbered 7, after V lost 5 bases and J lost 4 bases. Looked up from germline, CDR1 is SGHTA and CDR2 is FQGNSA. The DNA for the CDR3 is TGTGCCAGCAGCCCCCCCGCTAGCGGGTACAATGAGCAGTTCTTC. It encodes CASSPPASGYNEQFF.

This clonotype showed up just a few times. The gene calls are TRBV7-9 and TRBJ2-6, with TRBD1 identical over 9 bases. Germline V gives CDR1 SEHNR, CDR2 FQNEAQ (reference sequence). The CDR3 is made up of 16 amino acids. Trimming cost V 0 bases and J 9 bases; bases outside gene matches: 6. The DNA for the CDR3 is TGTGCCAGCAGCTTAGCAGTAGGACAGGGGATCAACGTCCTGACTTTC. As protein: CASSLAVGQGINVLTF.

In this sample, this clonotype turned up a few times. This chain joins TRBV7-2 and TRBJ2-1; D not certain. Trimming took 2 bases from V and 5 from J, leaving 4 bases between them. The CDR3 runs to 12 residues. Germline-derived CDR1 and CDR2 are SGHTA and FQGNSA. CDR3 region: CASSLRDNEQFF. The CDR3 nucleotides are TGTGCCAGCAGCTTAAGAGACAATGAGCAGTTCTTC.

This clonotype showed up many times. The chain links TRBV6-2 or TRBV6-3 to TRBJ1-1; D uncertain. The CDR3 is made up of 12 amino acids. Germline CDR1 and CDR2: MNHEY and SVGEGT. V lost 8 bases, J lost 1 base, and 8 bases lay in between. The DNA for the CDR3 is TGTGCCAGCGGGGAGTCGAACACTGAAGCTTTCTTT. This codes for CASGESNTEAFF.

This clonotype is classed as medium-sized. This sequence joins TRBV4-3 and TRBJ1-1; D unresolved. Trimming took off 1 base at V and 3 bases at J, with 15 bases between the two ends. The V gene's germline CDR1 is LGHNA and CDR2 YSLEER. The CDR3 consists of 16 residues. The CDR3 nucleotides are TGCGCCAGCAGCCAAGTTAGTTACCGGGATGACACTGAAGCTTTCTTT. Translated, it gives CASSQVSYRDDTEAFF.

The genes are TRBV20-1 and TRBJ1-3; D is unresolved. This CDR3 is 15 amino acids long. The germline CDR1 and CDR2 sequences are DFQATT and SNEGSKA (reference sequence). Trimming removed 0 bases at V and 0 bases at J, with 9 bases between. CDR3 DNA: TGCAGTGCTAGAGATCCTCGGAGCTCTGGAAACACCATATATTTT. Translation gives CSARDPRSSGNTIYF.